Detailed here is one T cell receptor beta chain. As yet, its antigen is unknown. Only in-frame clones appear in the TCRdb table, and some are missing; sequencing was by immunoSEQ multiplex PCR. The sample holds about 710,000 clones, roughly 73% seen once. The data were taken from a study of shared clonotypes between healthy human individuals. Overall study results and limits: Memory subsets generally showed lower estimated richness than naive subsets.

The V end was cut by 6 bases, the J end by 6 bases, with 29 bases between. Germline V lookup: CDR1 SNHLY, CDR2 FYNNEI. The CDR3 contains 19 residues. This chain connects TRBV2 to TRBJ2-2; D may be TRBD1 (6 bases). The sample taken for sequencing was memory CD4+ T cells sorted from blood. The subset: CD45RA-negative fraction. This sequence originates from a woman in her 30s in good health. The CDR3 nucleotides are TGTGCCAGCAGGAGGACAGCCTTTTTTTGGGGGAGTGTGGCCGGGGAGCTGTTTTTT. Its protein is CASRRTAFFWGSVAGELFF.